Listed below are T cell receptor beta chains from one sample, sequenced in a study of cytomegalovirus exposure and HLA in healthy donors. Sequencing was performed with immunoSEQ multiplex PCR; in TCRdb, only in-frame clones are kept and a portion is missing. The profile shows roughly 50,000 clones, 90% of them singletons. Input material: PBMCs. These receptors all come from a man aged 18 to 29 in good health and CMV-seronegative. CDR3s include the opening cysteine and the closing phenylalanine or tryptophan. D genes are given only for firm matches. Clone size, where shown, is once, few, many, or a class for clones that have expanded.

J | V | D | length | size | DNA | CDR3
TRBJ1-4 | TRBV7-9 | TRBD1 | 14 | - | TGTGCCAGCAGCTTAGGACAGGGGAATGAAAAACTGTTTTTT | CASSLGQGNEKLFF
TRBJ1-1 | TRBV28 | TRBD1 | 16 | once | TGTGCCAGCAGTTTGGGCAGGGGGCCTAGAAAGACTGAAGCTTTCTTT | CASSLGRGPRKTEAFF
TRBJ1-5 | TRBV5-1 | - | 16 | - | TGCGCCAGCAGCTATGGGGGGGAAAATAGCAATCAGCCCCAGCATTTT | CASSYGGENSNQPQHF
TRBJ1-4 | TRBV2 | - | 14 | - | TGTGCCAGCAGTGAACAGGGCGTGGGGGAAAAACTGTTTTTT | CASSEQGVGEKLFF
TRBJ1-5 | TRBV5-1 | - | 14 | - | TGCGCCAGCAGCTTTCTCCAGGGCAACCAGCCCCAGCATTTT | CASSFLQGNQPQHF
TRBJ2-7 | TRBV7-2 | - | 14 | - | TGTGCCAGCAGCCACCGAACCCCAGGCTACGAGCAGTACTTC | CASSHRTPGYEQYF
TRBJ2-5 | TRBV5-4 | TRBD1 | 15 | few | TGTGCCAGCAGCTTGGCGGGACAGGGGGAGAAGACCCAGTACTTC | CASSLAGQGEKTQYF
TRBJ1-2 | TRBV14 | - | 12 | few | TGTGCCAGCAGCCGAGGATTCTATGGCTACACCTTC | CASSRGFYGYTF
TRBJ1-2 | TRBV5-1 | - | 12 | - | TGCGCCAGCAGTCGGAGTACCTATGGCTACACCTTC | CASSRSTYGYTF
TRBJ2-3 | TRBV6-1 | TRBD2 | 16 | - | TGTGCCAGCAGTGCACTAGCGGGAGGAAGCACAGATACGCAGTATTTT | CASSALAGGSTDTQYF
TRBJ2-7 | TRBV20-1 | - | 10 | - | TGCAGTGCTCCCTACCACGAGCAGTACTTC | CSAPYHEQYF
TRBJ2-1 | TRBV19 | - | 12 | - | TGTGCCAGTAGTGTCCTCAGTAATGAGCAGTTCTTC | CASSVLSNEQFF
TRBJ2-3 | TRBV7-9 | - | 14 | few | TGTGCCAGCAGCGGCCGGGACAACTCAGATACGCAGTATTTT | CASSGRDNSDTQYF
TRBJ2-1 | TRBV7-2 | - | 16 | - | TGTGCCAGCAGCGCCACGCCGTCGAGCTCCTACAATGAGCAGTTCTTC | CASSATPSSSYNEQFF
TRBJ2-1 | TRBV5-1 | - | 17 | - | TGCGCCAGCAGCTTGGTTTGGTCAGGGGGGATGAACAATGAGCAGTTCTTC | CASSLVWSGGMNNEQFF
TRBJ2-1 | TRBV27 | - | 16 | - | TGTGCCAGCAGTTCGTCGGGGTCTAGCTCCTACAATGAGCAGTTCTTC | CASSSSGSSSYNEQFF
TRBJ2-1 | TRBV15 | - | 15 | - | TGTGCCACTGGAATTGGACAGCTTAGTGGGAATGAGCAGTTCTTC | CATGIGQLSGNEQFF
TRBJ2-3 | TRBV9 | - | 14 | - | TGTGCCAGCAGCGCTTCGAACAGGCCAGATACGCAGTATTTT | CASSASNRPDTQYF
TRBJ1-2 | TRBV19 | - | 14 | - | TGTGCCAGTAGTATGGGGTTGACAGAGCGTGGCTACACCTTC | CASSMGLTERGYTF
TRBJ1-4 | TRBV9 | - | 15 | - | TGTGCCAGCAGCACCAGACTGGGAGACAATGAAAAACTGTTTTTT | CASSTRLGDNEKLFF
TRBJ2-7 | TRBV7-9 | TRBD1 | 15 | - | TGTGCCAGCAGCTCTGGACAGGGAAGCTCCTACGAGCAGTACTTC | CASSSGQGSSYEQYF
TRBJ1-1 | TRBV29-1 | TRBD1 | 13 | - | TGCAGCGTTGAACCGACAGGGGGGGGTGAAGCTTTCTTT | CSVEPTGGGEAFF
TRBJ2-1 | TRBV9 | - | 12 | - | TGTGCCAGCAGCGCCGAGGGAGGAGAGCAGTTCTTC | CASSAEGGEQFF
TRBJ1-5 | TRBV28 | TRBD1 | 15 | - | TGTGCCAGCAGACAACAGGGGGTTGGCAATCAGCCCCAGCATTTT | CASRQQGVGNQPQHF
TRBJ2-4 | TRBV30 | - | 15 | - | TGTGCCTGGAGTCGGGACATGCTAGCCAAAAACATTCAGTACTTC | CAWSRDMLAKNIQYF
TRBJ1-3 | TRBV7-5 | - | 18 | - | TGTGCCAGAAGCCCGAAGCTTGGTGGGAGAAAGACGGGAAACACCATATATTTT | CARSPKLGGRKTGNTIYF
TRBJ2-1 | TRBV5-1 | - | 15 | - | TGCGCCAGCAGCTTGGAGGTAGGACTTAACAATGAGCAGTTCTTC | CASSLEVGLNNEQFF
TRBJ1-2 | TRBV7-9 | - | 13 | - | TGTGCCAGCAGCTTAGGACAATACTATGGCTACACCTTC | CASSLGQYYGYTF
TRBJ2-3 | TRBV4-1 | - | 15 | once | TGCGCCAGCAGCCAAGTCGGGGTAGCACCAGATACGCAGTATTTT | CASSQVGVAPDTQYF
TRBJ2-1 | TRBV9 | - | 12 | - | TGTGCCAGCAGCGTGCAGGGCAGTGAGCAGTTCTTC | CASSVQGSEQFF
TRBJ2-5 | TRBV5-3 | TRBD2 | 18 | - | TGTGCCAGAAGCGGCGGACTAGCGGGAAATGGGTGCGTCGAGACCCAGTACTTC | CARSGGLAGNGCVETQYF